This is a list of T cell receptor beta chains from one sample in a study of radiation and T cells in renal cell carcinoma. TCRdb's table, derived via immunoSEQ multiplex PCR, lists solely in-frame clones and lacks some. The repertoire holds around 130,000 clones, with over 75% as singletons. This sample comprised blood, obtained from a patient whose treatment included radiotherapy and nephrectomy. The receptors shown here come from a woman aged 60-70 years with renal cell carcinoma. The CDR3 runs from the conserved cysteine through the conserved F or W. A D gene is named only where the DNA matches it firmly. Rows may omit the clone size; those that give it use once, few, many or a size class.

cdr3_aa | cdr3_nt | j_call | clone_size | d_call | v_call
CASTSGTGRSGANVLTF | TGTGCCAGCACCTCCGGGACAGGCCGCTCTGGGGCCAACGTCCTGACTTTC | TRBJ2-6 | . | TRBD1 | TRBV27
CASSYGGGNQPQHF | TGTGCCAGCAGTTACGGTGGAGGAAATCAGCCCCAGCATTTT | TRBJ1-5 | . | . | TRBV6-5
CASSLAGGQGQGRFGYTF | TGTGCCAGCAGCTTGGCCGGAGGACAGGGTCAAGGCAGATTTGGCTACACCTTC | TRBJ1-2 | . | TRBD1 | TRBV5-6
CASSVGALSNQPQHF | TGTGCCAGCAGTGTTGGAGCCCTTAGCAATCAGCCCCAGCATTTT | TRBJ1-5 | . | . | TRBV2
CASFGSDTQYF | TGCGCCAGCTTTGGTTCGGATACGCAGTATTTT | TRBJ2-3 | . | . | TRBV10-2
CASTGGGNYEQYF | TGTGCCAGCACCGGGGGGGGAAACTACGAGCAGTACTTC | TRBJ2-7 | . | TRBD2 | TRBV6-6
CASSFGVMNTEAFF | TGTGCCAGCAGTTTCGGGGTCATGAACACTGAAGCTTTCTTT | TRBJ1-1 | . | . | TRBV28
CASSEVGGSSYNSPLHF | TGTGCCAGCAGTGAAGTTGGGGGGAGCTCCTATAATTCACCCCTCCACTTT | TRBJ1-6 | few | . | TRBV6-1
CASSPGIEQFF | TGTGCCAGCAGCCCTGGAATAGAGCAGTTCTTC | TRBJ2-1 | . | . | TRBV9
CASKTGHSPGELFF | TGTGCCAGTAAAACGGGACACTCTCCCGGGGAGCTGTTTTTT | TRBJ2-2 | once | . | TRBV19
CSAGQGPDYGYTF | TGCAGCGCCGGACAAGGCCCGGACTATGGCTACACCTTC | TRBJ1-2 | once | . | TRBV29-1
CASSLARQGTGELFF | TGCGCCAGCAGCTTGGCTCGACAGGGCACCGGGGAGCTGTTTTTT | TRBJ2-2 | . | TRBD1 | TRBV5-1
CASSEANSYEQYF | TGCGCCAGCAGCGAAGCTAACAGCTACGAGCAGTACTTC | TRBJ2-7 | once | . | TRBV5-1
CASWPPVEAGAEAFF | TGTGCCAGCTGGCCCCCGGTTGAGGCGGGGGCTGAAGCTTTCTTT | TRBJ1-1 | . | . | TRBV2
CAWDGRNQPQHF | TGTGCCTGGGACGGAAGGAATCAGCCCCAGCATTTT | TRBJ1-5 | few | . | TRBV30
CAISDTGVSGNTIYF | TGTGCCATCAGTGATACAGGGGTCTCTGGAAACACCATATATTTT | TRBJ1-3 | . | TRBD1 | TRBV10-3
CASSLAPGEGTNTEAFF | TGCGCCAGCAGCTTGGCACCAGGGGAAGGAACGAACACTGAAGCTTTCTTT | TRBJ1-1 | . | . | TRBV5-1
CASSLLVAEGIANYGYTF | TGTGCCAGCAGCTTATTAGTGGCAGAGGGAATAGCTAACTATGGCTACACCTTC | TRBJ1-2 | . | . | TRBV5-6
CASSLGAGRRINEQFF | TGCGCCAGCAGCTTGGGGGCAGGGAGAAGAATCAATGAGCAGTTCTTC | TRBJ2-1 | few | . | TRBV5-1
CASSLDISANTEAFF | TGTGCCAGCAGCTTAGATATCTCGGCGAACACTGAAGCTTTCTTT | TRBJ1-1 | . | . | TRBV11-2
CASSQVDSGRIEQFF | TGCGCCAGCAGCCAAGTGGATAGCGGGAGGATTGAGCAGTTCTTC | TRBJ2-1 | . | TRBD2 | TRBV4-3
CASTRGSSYEQYF | TGTGCCAGCACCCGGGGGAGCTCCTACGAGCAGTACTTC | TRBJ2-7 | . | . | TRBV6-5
CASSSQGVSQPQHF | TGTGCCAGCAGTTCCCAGGGTGTCAGTCAGCCCCAGCATTTT | TRBJ1-5 | . | . | TRBV27
CASSQVAPPTNEKLFF | TGCGCCAGCAGCCAAGTTGCGCCACCAACTAATGAAAAACTGTTTTTT | TRBJ1-4 | . | . | TRBV4-1
CASSLVLGRTEAFF | TGTGCCAGCAGCTTGGTTCTGGGGAGGACTGAAGCTTTCTTT | TRBJ1-1 | few | . | TRBV11-2
CASSAQQNGYTF | TGTGCCAGCAGTGCCCAGCAGAATGGCTACACCTTC | TRBJ1-2 | . | . | TRBV2
CASRGRTSGPYEQYF | TGCGCCAGCAGGGGCCGGACTAGCGGGCCCTACGAGCAGTACTTC | TRBJ2-7 | . | TRBD2 | TRBV4-1
CASSLKSPVVYEQYF | TGTGCCAGCAGCTTAAAATCTCCAGTAGTCTACGAGCAGTACTTC | TRBJ2-7 | . | . | TRBV7-2
CASTSPGAGLDEQYF | TGTGCCAGCACTTCCCCCGGGGCAGGTTTGGACGAGCAGTACTTC | TRBJ2-7 | once | . | TRBV6-6
CASSWDSSNYGYTF | TGTGCCAGCAGTTGGGACAGCTCCAACTATGGCTACACCTTC | TRBJ1-2 | . | TRBD1 | TRBV2
CASSTNTEAFF | TGTGCCAGCAGTACGAACACTGAAGCTTTCTTT | TRBJ1-1 | . | . | TRBV6-6
CASSLDGTPGVGNEQFF | TGTGCCAGCAGTTTAGATGGTACGCCTGGGGTCGGCAATGAGCAGTTCTTC | TRBJ2-1 | once | . | TRBV28
CATKEYYGYTF | TGTGCCACTAAGGAGTACTATGGCTACACCTTC | TRBJ1-2 | few | . | TRBV6-1
CASSFAGNTEAFF | TGTGCCAGCAGTTTTGCGGGGAACACTGAAGCTTTCTTT | TRBJ1-1 | once | . | TRBV27
CASSLVETQYF | TGTGCCAGCAGCTTAGTGGAGACCCAGTACTTC | TRBJ2-5 | . | . | TRBV11-2
CASSYQQGVYNEQFF | TGTGCCAGCAGTTACCAACAGGGCGTCTACAATGAGCAGTTCTTC | TRBJ2-1 | . | . | TRBV6-6
CASSFLGSFYEQYF | TGTGCCAGCAGTTTCTTGGGTTCGTTCTACGAGCAGTACTTC | TRBJ2-7 | . | . | TRBV28